A selection of T cell receptor beta chains follows, all from one sample in a study of lymphopenia after photon versus proton radiotherapy. Sequencing was performed with immunoSEQ multiplex PCR; in TCRdb, only in-frame clones are kept and a portion is missing. The repertoire has 65,000 to 75,000 clones, around 87% of them found once; the top ten carry approximately 10%. The sequenced sample was peripheral blood, obtained from a patient treated with proton-based radiotherapy. The receptors shown here come from an elderly man with esophageal cancer. The CDR3 runs from the conserved cysteine through the conserved F or W. The D gene is left open where the match is weak. Rows may omit the clone size; those that give it use once, few, many or a size class.

J gene: TRBJ1-4
V gene: TRBV30
D gene: TRBD1
clone size: .
CDR3 protein: CAWSAGRGGEKLFF
CDR3 DNA: TGTGCCTGGAGTGCCGGCAGGGGGGGTGAAAAACTGTTTTTT

J gene: TRBJ1-4
V gene: TRBV5-4
D gene: TRBD1
clone size: .
CDR3 protein: CASSFAGGNEKLFF
CDR3 DNA: TGTGCCAGCAGCTTTGCAGGGGGTAACGAAAAACTGTTTTTT

J gene: TRBJ2-1
V gene: TRBV5-1
D gene: TRBD1
clone size: once
CDR3 protein: CASSLIGTGHFDEQFF
CDR3 DNA: TGCGCCAGCAGCTTGATTGGGACAGGGCATTTCGATGAGCAGTTCTTC

J gene: TRBJ1-6
V gene: TRBV11-1
D gene: .
clone size: .
CDR3 protein: CASSFKGYNSPLHF
CDR3 DNA: TGTGCCAGCAGCTTCAAGGGTTATAATTCACCCCTCCACTTT

J gene: TRBJ1-2
V gene: TRBV6-5
D gene: TRBD1
clone size: .
CDR3 protein: CASSLGTGIIYGYTF
CDR3 DNA: TGTGCCAGCAGTTTGGGGACAGGGATAATCTATGGCTACACCTTC

J gene: TRBJ1-2
V gene: TRBV5-1
D gene: .
clone size: once
CDR3 protein: CASRFGDNSPHGYTF
CDR3 DNA: TGCGCCAGCAGGTTCGGGGACAACTCACCCCATGGCTACACCTTC

J gene: TRBJ2-4
V gene: TRBV6-1
D gene: .
clone size: .
CDR3 protein: CASSELWAINIQYF
CDR3 DNA: TGTGCCAGCAGTGAGTTGTGGGCAATAAACATTCAGTACTTC

J gene: TRBJ2-5
V gene: TRBV5-5
D gene: TRBD1
clone size: .
CDR3 protein: CASSRAGTGDKGQYF
CDR3 DNA: TGTGCCAGCAGTCGCGCCGGGACAGGGGATAAGGGCCAGTACTTC

J gene: TRBJ1-1
V gene: TRBV11-2
D gene: TRBD1
clone size: .
CDR3 protein: CASSLRAVGTGEIEAFF
CDR3 DNA: TGTGCCAGCAGCTTACGCGCCGTCGGGACAGGGGAGATTGAAGCTTTCTTT

J gene: TRBJ2-1
V gene: TRBV27
D gene: TRBD1
clone size: .
CDR3 protein: CASRPDRGRYNEQFF
CDR3 DNA: TGTGCCAGCAGGCCCGACAGGGGTCGCTACAATGAGCAGTTCTTC

J gene: TRBJ1-1
V gene: TRBV7-8
D gene: TRBD1
clone size: .
CDR3 protein: CASSLFEGASGNTEAFF
CDR3 DNA: TGTGCCAGCAGCTTATTTGAGGGGGCGAGTGGAAACACTGAAGCTTTCTTT

J gene: TRBJ1-1
V gene: TRBV7-2
D gene: .
clone size: .
CDR3 protein: CASSLDTYTEAFF
CDR3 DNA: TGTGCCAGCAGCTTAGATACTTACACTGAAGCTTTCTTT

J gene: TRBJ2-7
V gene: TRBV18
D gene: .
clone size: .
CDR3 protein: CASSPNSYEQYF
CDR3 DNA: TGTGCCAGCTCACCCAATTCCTACGAGCAGTACTTC

J gene: TRBJ1-1
V gene: TRBV5-1
D gene: TRBD1
clone size: .
CDR3 protein: CASSLLGQGNTEAFF
CDR3 DNA: TGCGCCAGCAGCTTGCTCGGACAGGGGAACACTGAAGCTTTCTTT

J gene: TRBJ2-2
V gene: TRBV7-2
D gene: TRBD2
clone size: few
CDR3 protein: CASSLGPGLAVANTGELFF
CDR3 DNA: TGTGCCAGCAGCTTAGGGCCGGGACTAGCGGTTGCGAACACCGGGGAGCTGTTTTTT

J gene: TRBJ2-7
V gene: TRBV27
D gene: TRBD1
clone size: once
CDR3 protein: CASSTRKPGQLAYEQYF
CDR3 DNA: TGTGCCAGCAGTACACGAAAACCGGGACAGTTGGCCTACGAGCAGTACTTC

J gene: TRBJ2-3
V gene: TRBV4-2
D gene: TRBD2
clone size: .
CDR3 protein: CASSQGLAGATTDTQYF
CDR3 DNA: TGTGCCAGCAGCCAAGGCCTAGCGGGAGCAACCACAGATACGCAGTATTTT

J gene: TRBJ1-5
V gene: TRBV9
D gene: TRBD1
clone size: once
CDR3 protein: CASSVAEGAGQPQHF
CDR3 DNA: TGTGCCAGCAGCGTAGCCGAGGGGGCCGGGCAGCCCCAGCATTTT

J gene: TRBJ1-3
V gene: TRBV18
D gene: .
clone size: .
CDR3 protein: CASSPQSSGNTIYF
CDR3 DNA: TGTGCCAGCTCACCACAGAGCTCTGGAAACACCATATATTTT

J gene: TRBJ1-1
V gene: TRBV5-1
D gene: .
clone size: .
CDR3 protein: CASSLGLGQRGLNTEAFF
CDR3 DNA: TGCGCCAGCAGCTTGGGTCTTGGACAGCGGGGACTGAACACTGAAGCTTTCTTT

J gene: TRBJ2-3
V gene: TRBV7-9
D gene: TRBD1
clone size: .
CDR3 protein: CASTRQGADTQYF
CDR3 DNA: TGTGCCAGCACCCGACAGGGAGCAGATACGCAGTATTTT

J gene: TRBJ2-3
V gene: TRBV5-1
D gene: TRBD2
clone size: .
CDR3 protein: CASSSVSGGAKDTQYF
CDR3 DNA: TGCGCCAGCAGCTCCGTAAGCGGGGGGGCCAAAGATACGCAGTATTTT

J gene: TRBJ2-2
V gene: TRBV9
D gene: TRBD2
clone size: .
CDR3 protein: CASSVVGSGRAGTGELFF
CDR3 DNA: TGTGCCAGCAGCGTAGTTGGTAGCGGGAGGGCGGGAACCGGGGAGCTGTTTTTT

J gene: TRBJ2-7
V gene: TRBV7-2
D gene: .
clone size: many
CDR3 protein: CASSPRPSYEQYF
CDR3 DNA: TGTGCCAGCAGCCCCCGGCCTAGCTACGAGCAGTACTTC

J gene: TRBJ1-2
V gene: TRBV4-1
D gene: TRBD1
clone size: .
CDR3 protein: CASSLPGTGFRYGYTF
CDR3 DNA: TGCGCCAGCAGCCTGCCTGGGACAGGGTTTAGGTATGGCTACACCTTC

J gene: TRBJ2-7
V gene: TRBV19
D gene: .
clone size: .
CDR3 protein: CASSTTGKHSYEQYF
CDR3 DNA: TGTGCCAGTAGTACGACAGGAAAACACTCCTACGAGCAGTACTTC

J gene: TRBJ1-2
V gene: TRBV28
D gene: .
clone size: .
CDR3 protein: CASSSPRRGNYGYTF
CDR3 DNA: TGTGCCAGCAGTTCCCCCCGCCGAGGCAACTATGGCTACACCTTC

J gene: TRBJ1-2
V gene: TRBV9
D gene: .
clone size: .
CDR3 protein: CASSVHQTPDRMYIDYGYTF
CDR3 DNA: TGTGCCAGCAGCGTACACCAGACCCCTGACAGGATGTATATAGACTATGGCTACACCTTC

J gene: TRBJ2-3
V gene: TRBV7-2
D gene: .
clone size: .
CDR3 protein: CASNKDTSSTDTQYF
CDR3 DNA: TGTGCCAGCAACAAAGACACCTCTAGCACAGATACGCAGTATTTT

J gene: TRBJ1-1
V gene: TRBV6-4
D gene: .
clone size: .
CDR3 protein: CASSDSSRGSEAFF
CDR3 DNA: TGTGCCAGCAGTGACTCGAGTCGCGGCAGTGAAGCTTTCTTT

J gene: TRBJ2-5
V gene: TRBV9
D gene: .
clone size: .
CDR3 protein: CASSAARTVETQYF
CDR3 DNA: TGTGCCAGCAGCGCGGCCAGAACCGTAGAGACCCAGTACTTC

J gene: TRBJ2-5
V gene: TRBV4-1
D gene: .
clone size: .
CDR3 protein: CASSRDDREQETQYF
CDR3 DNA: TGCGCCAGCAGCCGAGACGACAGAGAACAAGAGACCCAGTACTTC

J gene: TRBJ1-5
V gene: TRBV5-6
D gene: .
clone size: .
CDR3 protein: CASSRRGALRDQPQHF
CDR3 DNA: TGTGCCAGCAGCCGCAGGGGTGCTTTAAGGGATCAGCCCCAGCATTTT

J gene: TRBJ1-5
V gene: TRBV7-9
D gene: .
clone size: .
CDR3 protein: CASSLHRIGNQPQHF
CDR3 DNA: TGTGCCAGCAGCTTACACAGGATCGGAAATCAGCCCCAGCATTTT

J gene: TRBJ2-5
V gene: TRBV29-1
D gene: .
clone size: .
CDR3 protein: CSVYIRTQYF
CDR3 DNA: TGCAGCGTTTATATTCGGACCCAGTACTTC

J gene: TRBJ1-1
V gene: TRBV5-4
D gene: TRBD1
clone size: .
CDR3 protein: CASSLGGQGVTEAFF
CDR3 DNA: TGTGCCAGCAGCCTTGGGGGACAGGGGGTCACTGAAGCTTTCTTT

J gene: TRBJ1-3
V gene: TRBV12-5
D gene: .
clone size: .
CDR3 protein: CASGTGRVSGNTIYF
CDR3 DNA: TGTGCTAGTGGCACAGGGCGCGTCTCTGGAAACACCATATATTTT

J gene: TRBJ1-1
V gene: TRBV2
D gene: .
clone size: .
CDR3 protein: CARKTGNLNTEAFF
CDR3 DNA: TGTGCCAGAAAAACAGGCAACTTGAACACTGAAGCTTTCTTT